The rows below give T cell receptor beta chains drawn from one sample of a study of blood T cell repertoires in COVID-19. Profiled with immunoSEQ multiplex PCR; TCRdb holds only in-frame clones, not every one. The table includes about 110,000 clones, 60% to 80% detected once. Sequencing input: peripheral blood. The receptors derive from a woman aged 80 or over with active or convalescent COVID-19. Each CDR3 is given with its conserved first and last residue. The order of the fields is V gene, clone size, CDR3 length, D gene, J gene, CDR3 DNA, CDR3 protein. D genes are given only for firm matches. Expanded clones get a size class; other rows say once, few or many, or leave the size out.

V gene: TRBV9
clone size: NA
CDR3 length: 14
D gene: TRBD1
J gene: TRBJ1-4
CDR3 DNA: TGTGCCAGCAGCGTAACCGGGGACAGCGAAAAACTGTTTTTT
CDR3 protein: CASSVTGDSEKLFF

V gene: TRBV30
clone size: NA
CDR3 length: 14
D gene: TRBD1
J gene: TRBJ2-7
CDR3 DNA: TGTGCCTGGTCAGGGGGCCGTCTTTCCTACGAGCAGTACTTC
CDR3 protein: CAWSGGRLSYEQYF

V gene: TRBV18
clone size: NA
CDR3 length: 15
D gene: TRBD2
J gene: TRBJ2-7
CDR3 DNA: TGTGCCAGCTCACCCTGGACTAGCGGGAGCGACGAGCAGTACTTC
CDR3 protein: CASSPWTSGSDEQYF

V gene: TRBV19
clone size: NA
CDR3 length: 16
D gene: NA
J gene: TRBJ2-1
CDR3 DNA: TGTGCCAGTAGTATAGTGGGAGGCAGCGGGTTCAATGAGCAGTTCTTC
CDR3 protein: CASSIVGGSGFNEQFF

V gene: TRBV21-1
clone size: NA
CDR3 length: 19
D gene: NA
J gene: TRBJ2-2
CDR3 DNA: TGTGCCAGCAGCCCACGCCCCCGGACAGGGACAGAGTCCGCCGGGGAGCTGTTTTTT
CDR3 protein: CASSPRPRTGTESAGELFF

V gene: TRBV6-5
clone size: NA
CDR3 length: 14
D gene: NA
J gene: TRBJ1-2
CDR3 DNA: TGTGCCAGTGGCCGGGGAGTAGGTAACTATGGCTACACCTTC
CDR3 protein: CASGRGVGNYGYTF

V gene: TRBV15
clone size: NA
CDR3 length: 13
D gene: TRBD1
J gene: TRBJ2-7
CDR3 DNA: TGTACCACCAGGCCGACAGGGAAATACGAGCAGTACTTC
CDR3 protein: CTTRPTGKYEQYF

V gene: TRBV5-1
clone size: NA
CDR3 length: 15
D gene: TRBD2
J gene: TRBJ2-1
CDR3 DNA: TGCGCCAGCAGCTTGAGACTAGCGGTTTACAATGAGCAGTTCTTC
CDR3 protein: CASSLRLAVYNEQFF

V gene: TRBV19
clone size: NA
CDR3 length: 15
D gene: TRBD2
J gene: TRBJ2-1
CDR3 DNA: TGTGCCAGTAGTCAGGGACTAGCGGGAGTTGCTGAGCAGTTCTTC
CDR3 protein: CASSQGLAGVAEQFF

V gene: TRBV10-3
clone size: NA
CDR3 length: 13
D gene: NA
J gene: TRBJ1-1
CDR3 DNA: TGTGCCATCAGTGCCAACATGAACACTGAAGCTTTCTTT
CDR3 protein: CAISANMNTEAFF

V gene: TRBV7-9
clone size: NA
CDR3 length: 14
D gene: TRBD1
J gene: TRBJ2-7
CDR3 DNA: TGTGCCAGCAGCTTCGTGACAGGGAGCTACGAGCAGTACTTC
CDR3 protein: CASSFVTGSYEQYF

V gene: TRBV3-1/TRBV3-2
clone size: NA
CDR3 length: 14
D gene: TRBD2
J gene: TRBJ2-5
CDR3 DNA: TGTGCCAGCGTAAAGGGACTAGCAGAAGAGACCCAGTACTTC
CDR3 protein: CASVKGLAEETQYF

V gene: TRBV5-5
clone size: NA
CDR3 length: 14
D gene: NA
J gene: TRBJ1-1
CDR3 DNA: TGTGCCAGCACCTTTTCCCAGGGGTGGAATGAAGCTTTCTTT
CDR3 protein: CASTFSQGWNEAFF

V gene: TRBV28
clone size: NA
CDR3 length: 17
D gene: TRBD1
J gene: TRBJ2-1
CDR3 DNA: TGTGCCAGCAGTCCACCCTCTTACAGGGGGTCCTACAATGAGCAGTTCTTC
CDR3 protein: CASSPPSYRGSYNEQFF

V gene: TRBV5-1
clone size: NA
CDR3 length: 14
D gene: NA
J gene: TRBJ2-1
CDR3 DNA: TGCGCCAGCAGCTGGCTAGGGAGTTACAATGAGCAGTTCTTC
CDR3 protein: CASSWLGSYNEQFF

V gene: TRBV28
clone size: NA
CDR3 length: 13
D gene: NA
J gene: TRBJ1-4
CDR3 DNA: TGTGCCAGCATAGACTCTCGATCTGAAAAACTGTTTTTT
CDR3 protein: CASIDSRSEKLFF

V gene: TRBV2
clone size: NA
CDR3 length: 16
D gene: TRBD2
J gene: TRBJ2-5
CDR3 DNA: TGTGCCAGCAGCGTTAGCGGGAGGCCCGAGTTGGAGACCCAGTACTTC
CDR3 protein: CASSVSGRPELETQYF

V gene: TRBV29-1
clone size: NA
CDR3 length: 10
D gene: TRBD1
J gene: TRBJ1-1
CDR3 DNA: TGCAGCGTCGACAGGGGGAGGGCTTTCTTT
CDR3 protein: CSVDRGRAFF

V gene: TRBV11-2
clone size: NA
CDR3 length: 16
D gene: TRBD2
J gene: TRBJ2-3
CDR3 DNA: TGTGCCAGCAGCTTTCTAGCGGGAGTTAGGACAGATACGCAGTATTTT
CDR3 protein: CASSFLAGVRTDTQYF

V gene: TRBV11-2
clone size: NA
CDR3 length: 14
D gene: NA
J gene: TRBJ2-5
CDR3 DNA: TGTGCCAGCAGCTTAGTTGCCGGGAAAGAGACCCAGTACTTC
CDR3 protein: CASSLVAGKETQYF

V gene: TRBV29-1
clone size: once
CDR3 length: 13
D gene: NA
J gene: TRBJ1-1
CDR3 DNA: TGCAGCGTTCTTGGCTACAGGGACACTGAAGCTTTCTTT
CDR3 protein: CSVLGYRDTEAFF

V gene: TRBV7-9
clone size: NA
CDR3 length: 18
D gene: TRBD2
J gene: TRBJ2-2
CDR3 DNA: TGTGCCAGCAGCCGCGTCTTCGGGAGGCTTCCGGACACCGGGGAGCTGTTTTTT
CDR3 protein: CASSRVFGRLPDTGELFF

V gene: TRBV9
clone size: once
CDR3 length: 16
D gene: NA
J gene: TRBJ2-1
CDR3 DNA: TGTGCCAGCAGCGTAGGCATAGCGGCTTCCTACAATGAGCAGTTCTTC
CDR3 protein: CASSVGIAASYNEQFF

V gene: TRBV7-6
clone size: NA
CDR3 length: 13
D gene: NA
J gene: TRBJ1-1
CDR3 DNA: TGTGCCAGCAGCTTAGTACAGAACACTGAAGCTTTCTTT
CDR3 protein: CASSLVQNTEAFF

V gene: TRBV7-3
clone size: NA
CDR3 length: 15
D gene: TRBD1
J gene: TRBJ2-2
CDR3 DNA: TGTGCCAGCAGCTTAGACAGGGATAACACCGGGGAGCTGTTTTTT
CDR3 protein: CASSLDRDNTGELFF

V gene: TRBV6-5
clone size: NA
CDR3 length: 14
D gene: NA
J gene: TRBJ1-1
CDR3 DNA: TGTGCCAGCAGTTACTCTCCGAGGAACACTGAAGCTTTCTTT
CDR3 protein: CASSYSPRNTEAFF

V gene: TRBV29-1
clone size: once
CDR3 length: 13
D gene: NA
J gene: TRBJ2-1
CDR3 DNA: TGCAGCGTAGAAAGACTAGTAAGCAATGAGCAGTTCTTC
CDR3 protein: CSVERLVSNEQFF

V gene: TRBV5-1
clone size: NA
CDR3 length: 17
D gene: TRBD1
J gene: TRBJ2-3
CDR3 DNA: TGCGCCAGCAGCTTGGTTGGGACAGGGGGCGCATCAGATACGCAGTATTTT
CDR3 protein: CASSLVGTGGASDTQYF

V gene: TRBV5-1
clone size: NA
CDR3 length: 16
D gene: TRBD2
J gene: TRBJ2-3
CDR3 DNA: TGCGCCAGCAGCTCTCGGTGGCTAGCGGGCACAGATACGCAGTATTTT
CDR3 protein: CASSSRWLAGTDTQYF

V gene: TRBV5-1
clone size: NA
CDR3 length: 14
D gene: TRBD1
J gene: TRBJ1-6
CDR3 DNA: TGCGCCAGCAGCATCGGGACAGATAATTCACCCCTCCACTTT
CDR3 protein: CASSIGTDNSPLHF

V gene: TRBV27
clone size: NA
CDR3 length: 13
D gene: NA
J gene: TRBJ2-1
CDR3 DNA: TGTGCCAGCAGTAAGGACTTATACAATGAGCAGTTCTTC
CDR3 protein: CASSKDLYNEQFF

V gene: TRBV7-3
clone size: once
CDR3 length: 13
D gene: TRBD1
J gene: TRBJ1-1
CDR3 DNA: TGTGCCAGCAGCCCCCAGGGGGGCACTGAAGCTTTCTTT
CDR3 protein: CASSPQGGTEAFF

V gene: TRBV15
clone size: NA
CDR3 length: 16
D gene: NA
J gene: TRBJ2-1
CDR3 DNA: TGTGCCACCAGCAGAGGGGTAGGGGGTAGGTACAATGAGCAGTTCTTC
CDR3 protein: CATSRGVGGRYNEQFF

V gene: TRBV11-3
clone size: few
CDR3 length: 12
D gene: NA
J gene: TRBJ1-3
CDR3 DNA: TGTGCCAGCAGCTTAGTTAACAGTCGTATATATTTT
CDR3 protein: CASSLVNSRIYF

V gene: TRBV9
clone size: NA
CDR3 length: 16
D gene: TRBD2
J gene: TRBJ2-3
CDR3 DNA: TGTGCCAGCAGCCCGCGACTAGCGGGAGGGACAGATACGCAGTATTTT
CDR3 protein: CASSPRLAGGTDTQYF

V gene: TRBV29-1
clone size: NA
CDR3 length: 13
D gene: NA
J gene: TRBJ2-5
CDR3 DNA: TGCAGCGTTTTGTTGTTAGTAGCGGAGACCCAGTACTTC
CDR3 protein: CSVLLLVAETQYF

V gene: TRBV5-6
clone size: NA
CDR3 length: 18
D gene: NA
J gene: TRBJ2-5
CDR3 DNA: TGTGCCAGCAACCGTCCCGGGACTTTATTGGGGGGACAAGAGACCCAGTACTTC
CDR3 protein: CASNRPGTLLGGQETQYF

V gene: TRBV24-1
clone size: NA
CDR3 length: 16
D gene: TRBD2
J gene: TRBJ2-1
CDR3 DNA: TGTGCCACCAGTGATTTTGCCAGCGGGAGGGCCTATGAGCAGTTCTTC
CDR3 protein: CATSDFASGRAYEQFF

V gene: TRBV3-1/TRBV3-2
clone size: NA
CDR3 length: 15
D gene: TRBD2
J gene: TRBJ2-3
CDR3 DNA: TGTGCCAGCAGCCCACTAGCGGGAGTGCCAGATACGCAGTATTTT
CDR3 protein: CASSPLAGVPDTQYF

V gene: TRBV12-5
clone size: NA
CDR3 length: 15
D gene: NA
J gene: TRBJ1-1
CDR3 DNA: TGTGCTAGTGGTCCCCCGAGCAGGGGCAACACTGAAGCTTTCTTT
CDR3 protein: CASGPPSRGNTEAFF

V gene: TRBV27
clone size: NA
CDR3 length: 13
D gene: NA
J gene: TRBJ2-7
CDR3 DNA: TGTGCCAGCAGTGTAACGGGTTTCGGCGAGCAGTACTTC
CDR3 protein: CASSVTGFGEQYF

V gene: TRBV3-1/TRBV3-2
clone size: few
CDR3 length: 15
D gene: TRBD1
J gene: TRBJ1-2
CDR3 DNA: TGTGCCAGCAGCCACCTCGACAGGGGCGGCTATGGCTACACCTTC
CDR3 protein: CASSHLDRGGYGYTF

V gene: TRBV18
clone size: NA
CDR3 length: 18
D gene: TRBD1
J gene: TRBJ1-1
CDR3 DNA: TGTGCCAGCTCACCGCCCAGGGGGGCCAAAACAATCAACACTGAAGCTTTCTTT
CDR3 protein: CASSPPRGAKTINTEAFF

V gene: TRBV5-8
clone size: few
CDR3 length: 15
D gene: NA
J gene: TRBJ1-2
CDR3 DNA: TGTGCCAGCAGCCCACAATCCAGGGTTGCTTATGGCTACACCTTC
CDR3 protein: CASSPQSRVAYGYTF

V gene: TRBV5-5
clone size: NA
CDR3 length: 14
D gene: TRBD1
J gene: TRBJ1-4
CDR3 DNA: TGTGCCAGCACCCGGACGGCAGGGGGGGAAAAACTGTTTTTT
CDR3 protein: CASTRTAGGEKLFF

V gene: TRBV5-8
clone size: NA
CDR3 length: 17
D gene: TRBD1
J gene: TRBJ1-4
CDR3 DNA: TGTGCCAGCAGCCTGACAGGGGCTCTTCCAACTAATGAAAAACTGTTTTTT
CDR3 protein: CASSLTGALPTNEKLFF

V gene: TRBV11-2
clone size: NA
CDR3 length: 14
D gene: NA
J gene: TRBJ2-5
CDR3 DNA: TGTGCCAGCAGCTACCTCAGGGCCCGAGAGACCCAGTACTTC
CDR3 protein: CASSYLRARETQYF

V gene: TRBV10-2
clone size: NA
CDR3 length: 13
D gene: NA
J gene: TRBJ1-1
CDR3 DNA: TGCGCCAGCAGTGATTGGAGGAACACTGAAGCTTTCTTT
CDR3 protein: CASSDWRNTEAFF

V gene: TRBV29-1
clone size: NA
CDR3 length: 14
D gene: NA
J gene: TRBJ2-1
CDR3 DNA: TGCAGCGTTTATTCGGGAAGTGCCTACAATGAGCAGTTCTTC
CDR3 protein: CSVYSGSAYNEQFF

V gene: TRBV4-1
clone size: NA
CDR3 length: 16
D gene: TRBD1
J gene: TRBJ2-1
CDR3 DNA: TGCGCCAGCAGCCAATGGGGACAGGTCTTGGGAAATGAGCAGTTCTTC
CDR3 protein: CASSQWGQVLGNEQFF

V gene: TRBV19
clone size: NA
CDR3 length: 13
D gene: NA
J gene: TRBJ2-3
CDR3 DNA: TGTGCCAGTAGTATTCGCAGAACAGATACGCAGTATTTT
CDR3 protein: CASSIRRTDTQYF

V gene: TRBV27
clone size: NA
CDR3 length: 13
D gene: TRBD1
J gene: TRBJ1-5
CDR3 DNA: TGTGCCAGCAGTAAGACAGGGGATCAGCCCCAGCATTTT
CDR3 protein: CASSKTGDQPQHF

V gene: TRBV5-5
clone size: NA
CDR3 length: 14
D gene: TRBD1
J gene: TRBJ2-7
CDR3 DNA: TGTGCCAGCAGCTTGCGCCCGACAGGGGGAGAGCAGTACTTC
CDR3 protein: CASSLRPTGGEQYF

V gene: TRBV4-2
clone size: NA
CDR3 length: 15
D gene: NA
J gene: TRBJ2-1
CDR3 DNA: TGTGCCAGCAGCCAAGGTGCCGGAGCCTACAATGAGCAGTTCTTC
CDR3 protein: CASSQGAGAYNEQFF

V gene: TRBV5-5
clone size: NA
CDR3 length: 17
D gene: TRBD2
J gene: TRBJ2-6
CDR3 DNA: TGTGCCAGCAGCCCGGGACTAGCGCCATCTGGGGCCAACGTCCTGACTTTC
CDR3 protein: CASSPGLAPSGANVLTF

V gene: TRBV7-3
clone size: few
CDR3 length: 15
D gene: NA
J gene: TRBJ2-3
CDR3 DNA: TGTGCCAGCAGCTTGGTTGGGAGCAGCACAGATACGCAGTATTTT
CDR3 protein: CASSLVGSSTDTQYF

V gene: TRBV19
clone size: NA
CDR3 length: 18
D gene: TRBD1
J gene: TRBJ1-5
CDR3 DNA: TGTGCCAGTAGTATTGGACAGGGATGGGGCACGAGCAATCAGCCCCAGCATTTT
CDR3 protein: CASSIGQGWGTSNQPQHF